This is a list of T cell receptor beta chains from one sample in a study of response to subunit inactivated influenza vaccine. TCRdb reprocessed the RT-PCR reads with MiXCR, giving one entry per CDR3 protein. Among roughly 540,000 distinct CDR3 sequences listed, roughly 25% were seen once. The same sample was also studied in work on T cells expressing NK-cell markers.

The specimen was CD4+ T cells sorted from PBMCs, collected 12 days after vaccination. These receptors all come from a man aged 50 to 60 who received an inactivated influenza vaccine. Both conserved end residues are part of each CDR3. Fields, in order: CDR3 length, V gene, J gene, D gene, clone size, CDR3 DNA, CDR3 protein. D genes are given only for firm matches. Clone size is shown for a subset of rows, as once, few, many or a class of expanded clone.

15	TRBV5-1	TRBJ2-2	TRBD2	many	TGCGCCAGCAGCCCGGGGGGACCGAACACCGGGGAGCTGTTTTTT	CASSPGGPNTGELFF
19	TRBV7-6	TRBJ2-3	TRBD2	.	TGTGCCAGCAGCCTCACTCCCTCGGGTAGCGGGAGTCTGATAGATACGCAGTATTTT	CASSLTPSGSGSLIDTQYF
13	TRBV6-2/TRBV6-3	TRBJ2-4	.	.	TGTGCCAGTGCGCACAGAGCCAAAAACATTCAGTACTTC	CASAHRAKNIQYF
15	TRBV25-1	TRBJ2-1	.	.	TGTGCCAGCAGTTCCCAGGAAAGCTCCTACAATGAGCAGTTCTTC	CASSSQESSYNEQFF
14	TRBV7-2	TRBJ2-5	.	few	TGTGCCAGCAGCTTAGGGGTTTGGGTTGGGACCCAGTACTTC	CASSLGVWVGTQYF
19	TRBV6-5	TRBJ2-1	.	few	TGTGCCAGCAGTTACTCGATCTGGGGGGAGGCCAGCTCCTACAATGAGCAGTTCTTC	CASSYSIWGEASSYNEQFF
15	TRBV14	TRBJ1-4	.	.	TGTGCCAGCAGCCAACCGACAGGTGCCAATGAAAAACTGTTTTTT	CASSQPTGANEKLFF
14	TRBV20-1	TRBJ2-7	TRBD1	.	TGCAGTGCCCTTGGACAGGGTGGAGGGCAAGGGCAGTACTTC	CSALGQGGGQGQYF
16	TRBV12-3/TRBV12-4	TRBJ1-5	TRBD1	.	TGTGCCAGCAGTACGACAGGGGGCGCGGCGGCTCAGCCCCAGCATTTT	CASSTTGGAAAQPQHF
18	TRBV28	TRBJ2-2	TRBD1	.	TGTGCCAGCAGTTTGGGTCGGACAGGGGGTCGTGGTACCGGGGAGCTGTTTTTT	CASSLGRTGGRGTGELFF
16	TRBV12-3/TRBV12-4	TRBJ2-2	TRBD2	few	TGTGCCAGCAGTCTCTCTACGCGGGGGGGCCCCGGGGAGCTGTTTTTT	CASSLSTRGGPGELFF
16	TRBV14	TRBJ2-1	TRBD2	many	TGTGCCAGCAGCCAAAGGACTAGCGGGAGGAGGAATGAGCAGTTCTTC	CASSQRTSGRRNEQFF
15	TRBV24-1	TRBJ2-5	TRBD2	.	TGTGCCACCAGTGATCCCCGGACTAGCCAAGAGACCCAGTACTTC	CATSDPRTSQETQYF
17	TRBV27	TRBJ2-2	TRBD2	.	TGTGCCAGCAGGCTATTTGCGGGGGGGCCGTACACCGGGGAGCTGTTTTTT	CASRLFAGGPYTGELFF
15	TRBV27	TRBJ2-1	.	few	TGTGCCAGCAGTTCTGCGGACAGATTCTACAATGAGCAGTTCTTC	CASSSADRFYNEQFF
17	TRBV5-1	TRBJ2-1	TRBD2	few	TGCGCCAGCAGCTTGGCCGGGACTAGCGGGGGAGGGTATGAGCAGTTCTTC	CASSLAGTSGGGYEQFF
14	TRBV19	TRBJ1-2	TRBD1	.	TGTGCCAGTAGCAAGACAGGGCGTAACTATGGCTACACCTTC	CASSKTGRNYGYTF
15	TRBV5-1	TRBJ2-1	.	.	TGCGCCAGCAGCTTGGCCCAGGGGGGACATGCTGAGCAGTTCTTC	CASSLAQGGHAEQFF
17	TRBV10-1	TRBJ2-3	.	.	TGCGCCAGCAGTGAGATAAGAGCAGATTCTAGCACAGATACGCAGTATTTT	CASSEIRADSSTDTQYF
15	TRBV7-2	TRBJ1-2	.	many	TGTGCCAGCAGCCCCTCACAAGCAGGGAGCGGTGGCTACACCTTC	CASSPSQAGSGGYTF
14	TRBV5-1	TRBJ2-7	TRBD2	few	TGCGCCAGCAGTGAAACTAGCGGGAGGTACGTTCAGTACTTC	CASSETSGRYVQYF
17	TRBV12-3/TRBV12-4	TRBJ2-7	.	many	TGTGCCAGCCGACGGACTGGTTCTAGCGCGAGCTCCTACGAGCAGTACTTC	CASRRTGSSASSYEQYF
17	TRBV2	TRBJ2-1	TRBD2	few	TGTGCCGGTCATTCTAGCGGGTACTTGAGCTCCTACAATGAGCAGTTCTTC	CAGHSSGYLSSYNEQFF
13	TRBV20-1	TRBJ1-3	.	.	TGCAGTGCTAGAGAGGGTTTTGGAAACACCATATATTTT	CSAREGFGNTIYF
13	TRBV5-1	TRBJ1-1	.	few	TGCGCCAGCAGTTCTCCGGTTAACACTGAAGCTTTCTTT	CASSSPVNTEAFF
15	TRBV9	TRBJ1-4	TRBD1	few	TGTGCCAGCAGCGCAACCGGGACAGCTAATGAAAAACTGTTTTTT	CASSATGTANEKLFF
17	TRBV7-6	TRBJ2-5	TRBD2	many	TGTGCCAGCAGCCAAGATTCCCCTAGCGGGGGCGCGGAGACCCAGTACTTC	CASSQDSPSGGAETQYF
14	TRBV10-3	TRBJ2-7	.	few	TGTGCCATCAGTGTTTCCAGGGGATCCTACGAGCAGTACTTC	CAISVSRGSYEQYF